The rows below give T cell receptor beta chains drawn from one sample of a study of CDR3 diversity in severe acne. TCRdb re-called the PCR reads with MiXCR, one entry per CDR3 protein. The sample shows approximately 97,000 distinct CDR3 sequences, roughly half of them seen only once. The sample was blood. The receptors originated from a male donor with acne. The conserved cysteine and the conserved F or W are not part of the CDR3 here. The order of the fields is J gene, V gene, CDR3 protein.

>TRBJ2-7|TRBV12-3/TRBV12-4
ASSLTSGTSYEQY
>TRBJ1-6|TRBV2
ASGDGRETPLH
>TRBJ2-5|TRBV7-2
ASSLVAGLRETQY
>TRBJ2-3|TRBV9
ASSSGLAGNTDTQY
>TRBJ2-5|TRBV6-1
ASSEGGGETQY
>TRBJ2-5|TRBV13
ASSLWGAGYQETQY
>TRBJ1-2|TRBV28
ASSSVGPEYTKGYT
>TRBJ2-1|TRBV20-1
SAPRETLDNEQF
>TRBJ1-2|TRBV19
ASSPQGRGDYGYT
>TRBJ2-2|TRBV29-1
SARDWTDPTGELF
>TRBJ1-6|TRBV9
ASSVVEMGPLH
>TRBJ2-2|TRBV2
ASSEDRQGSTGELF
>TRBJ1-2|TRBV10-3
AITPTENYGYT
>TRBJ2-3|TRBV12-3/TRBV12-4
ASSAAGLTDTQY
>TRBJ1-6|TRBV15
ATSRVQGGIGAPLH
>TRBJ1-1|TRBV2
ASGRRAGEGITEAF
>TRBJ2-5|TRBV7-8
ASSSRLAAQETQY
>TRBJ2-1|TRBV3-1
ASSQRIAGLYNEQF
>TRBJ1-5|TRBV15
ATSREGPQPQH
>TRBJ2-5|TRBV12-3/TRBV12-4
ASNSMGIPETQY
>TRBJ1-2|TRBV12-3/TRBV12-4
ASSLIQGRMNGGYGYT
>TRBJ2-7|TRBV6-2/TRBV6-3
ASTDTGDRERYEQY
>TRBJ2-7|TRBV2
ASSEGPWTGAREQY
>TRBJ2-6|TRBV24-1
ATSGWGRGANVLT
>.|TRBV7-8
ASSLASSGTYEQY
>TRBJ2-3|TRBV7-2
ASSRTTSGSTDTQY